The 24 T cell receptor beta chains below come from one sample, sequenced in a study of radiation and T cells in renal cell carcinoma. Assay used: immunoSEQ multiplex PCR; TCRdb lists only in-frame clones, some missing. Of fewer than 200,000 clones in the sample, roughly 90% were seen once. Time point specified: blood 4 weeks post-SBRT, at nephrectomy. Treatment in this sample: 15 Gy SBRT to primary tumor, nephrectomy 4 weeks later. Here the sequenced sample was blood, taken from a patient whose treatment included radiotherapy and nephrectomy. The receptors here all came from a woman between 45 and 60 years old with renal cell carcinoma.

V is TRBV4-1 and J is TRBJ1-5, with D hard to call. V was cut by 0 bases and J by 0 bases, with 12 bases left in between. Germline CDR1 MGHRA, CDR2 YSYEKL. The CDR3 extends over 17 amino acids. The CDR3 DNA sequence: TGCGCCAGCAGCCAAGAAGCGTCCGACTATAGCAATCAGCCCCAGCATTTT. Amino acid sequence: CASSQEASDYSNQPQHF.

This chain connects TRBV5-5 to TRBJ2-5; the match to TRBD2 covers 10 bases. The CDR3 runs 16 residues. Germline-derived CDR1 and CDR2 are SGHKS and YYEKEE (reference sequence). V shed 2 bases, J shed 0 bases, and the junction held 4 bases outside the gene matches. Here the CDR3 reads CASSLSLAGHQETQYF. CDR3 coding DNA: TGTGCCAGCAGCTTATCACTAGCGGGGCACCAAGAGACCCAGTACTTC.

V usage is TRBV19 and J usage is TRBJ1-3; D not certain. Per the germline V gene, CDR1 is LNHDA and CDR2 is SQIVND (reference sequence). V lost 5 bases and J lost 2, with 16 bases in between. The CDR3 has 16 amino acids. The CDR3 here is CASSERVNRAGNTIYF. The CDR3 region has the DNA TGTGCCAGTAGTGAAAGGGTTAACCGCGCTGGAAACACCATATATTTT.

This chain joins TRBV5-8 and TRBJ1-1; D gene uncertain. Germline V lookup: CDR1 SGHTS, CDR2 YDEGEE. The length of the CDR3 is 12 residues. The V and J ends lost 3 bases and 11 bases respectively, with 14 bases between them. The CDR3 nucleotides are TGTGCCAGCAGCTCACGACTCATCGGGGCTTTCTTT. Translated: CASSSRLIGAFF.

The J gene is TRBJ1-3, the V gene TRBV4-1; D gene uncertain. The CDR3 totals 15 residues. The V end was cut by 1 base, the J end by 1 base, with 8 bases between. Germline loops: CDR1 MGHRA, CDR2 YSYEKL. For the CDR3, the DNA is TGCGCCAGCAGCCAAGCTCCCATGTCTGGAAACACCATATATTTT. This encodes CASSQAPMSGNTIYF.

The V gene is TRBV6-1, the J gene TRBJ2-7; D not resolved. Trimming pared 3 bases from V and 2 bases from J, leaving 11 bases between. This CDR3 has 14 amino acids. Germline-derived CDR1 and CDR2 are MNHNS and SASEGT. The CDR3 DNA sequence: TGTGCCAGCAGTGACAGCGATCCTACCTACGAGCAGTACTTC. This codes for CASSDSDPTYEQYF.

The chain couples TRBV29-1 to TRBJ1-2, with D uncertain. Trimming cost V 7 bases and J 3 bases, with 9 bases left between them. The CDR3 totals 11 residues. CDR1 and CDR2 from the germline V gene are SQVTM and ANQGSEA. The CDR3 sequence is CSASRDYGYTF. For the CDR3, the DNA is TGCAGCGCCTCGCGGGACTATGGCTACACCTTC.

The CDR3 spells CASSFTSGNTIYF. As DNA, the CDR3 is TGTGCCAGCAGCTTTACTTCTGGAAACACCATATATTTT. V gene TRBV7-2 combines with J gene TRBJ1-3; D is unclear. Germline loops: CDR1 SGHTA, CDR2 FQGNSA. The V end was cut by 3 bases, the J end by 1 base, with 4 bases between. This CDR3 is 13 amino acids long.

The V gene is TRBV7-9, the J gene TRBJ2-1, with D possibly matching TRBD2 (5 bases). V was shortened by 11 bases and J by 9 bases, with 20 bases between the two germline ends. This CDR3 region has 13 residues. The V gene's germline CDR1 is SEHNR and CDR2 FQNEAQ (reference sequence). CDR3 DNA: TGTGCCTCCCGAGGAGGACGAATACTTGAGCAGTTCTTC. Translating gives CASRGGRILEQFF.

This rearrangement joins TRBV4-2 to TRBJ1-4; the D is unclear. V dropped 3 bases and J dropped 4 bases, with 21 bases sitting between them. The germline V gene encodes CDR1 LGHNA and CDR2 YNFKEQ. The CDR3 covers 18 residues. For the CDR3, the DNA is TGTGCCAGCAGCCACCATCTTACACACACCTCTCGTAATGAAAAACTGTTTTTT. As protein: CASSHHLTHTSRNEKLFF.

The gene calls are TRBV5-6 and TRBJ1-1; D call uncertain. The CDR3 has 15 amino acids. Trimming left V 1 base short and J 0 bases short, with 10 bases between. The V gene's germline CDR1 is SGHDT and CDR2 YYEEEE. The chain's CDR3 is CASSLINRLNTEAFF. The CDR3 nucleotides read TGTGCCAGCAGCTTGATTAACAGACTGAACACTGAAGCTTTCTTT.

The V and J genes are TRBV4-1 and TRBJ2-7, with a tentative D call TRBD2 (7 bases). V gave up 5 bases and J gave up 6 bases, with 20 bases separating them. The germline V gene has CDR1 MGHRA and CDR2 YSYEKL. The CDR3 totals 15 residues. The CDR3: CASSAFSPGGLEQYF. CDR3 in DNA: TGCGCCAGCAGCGCCTTCTCTCCGGGGGGCCTCGAGCAGTACTTC.

This chain links TRBV9 with TRBJ1-1, with D possibly being TRBD1 (5 bases). CDR1 and CDR2 (germline): SGDLS, YYNGEE. This CDR3 has 15 residues. V was trimmed by 2 bases and J by 5 bases, leaving 16 bases between them. The DNA of the CDR3 is TGTGCCAGCAGCGTTAGTGGTGACAGTACAACTGAAGCTTTCTTT. Residues: CASSVSGDSTTEAFF.

V is TRBV2 and J is TRBJ1-4; D perhaps matches TRBD1 (6 bases). Trimming removed 7 bases from V and 3 bases from J, with 15 bases in between. CDR3 size: 15 residues. CDR1 and CDR2 from the germline V gene are SNHLY and FYNNEI. As DNA, the CDR3 is TGTGCCAGCACCCTAAATGAGGGGGCTAATGAAAAACTGTTTTTT. Protein: CASTLNEGANEKLFF.

This chain joins TRBV4-3 and TRBJ2-5; 13 positions agree with TRBD2. Germline values: CDR1 LGHNA, CDR2 YSLEER. The CDR3 consists of 17 residues. The junction had 7 bases not matched to a gene; V was cut back by 1 base and J by 5 bases. CDR3 region: CASSQGTSGGGRETQYF. The CDR3, as DNA: TGCGCCAGCAGCCAAGGGACTAGCGGGGGAGGGCGGGAGACCCAGTACTTC.

This chain links TRBV18 with TRBJ2-2; weak D call: TRBD1 (5 bases). Germline V gene lookup returns CDR1 KGHSH and CDR2 LQKENI. V was cut by 6 bases and J by 6 bases, with 11 bases left in between. The CDR3 sequence is 13 residues long. The CDR3 bases are TGTGCCAGCTCTTCACAGGATCCCGGGGAGCTGTTTTTT. This codes for CASSSQDPGELFF.

The chain joins TRBV29-1 to TRBJ2-3; D gene uncertain. Germline V gives CDR1 SQVTM, CDR2 ANQGSEA. There are 13 residues in the CDR3. The ends were cut back, 3 bases at V and 8 bases at J, with 15 bases in the middle. DNA of the CDR3: TGCAGCGTTGATTTCCTCTTGTCGGGTACGCAGTATTTT. Its protein is CSVDFLLSGTQYF.

This sequence joins TRBV2 and TRBJ1-2; TRBD1 matches 9 bases. J lost 5 bases, V lost 7 bases, and 5 bases had no gene match. The CDR3 has 13 residues. The germline V gene has CDR1 SNHLY and CDR2 FYNNEI. The CDR3 bases are TGTGCCAGCACAACAGGGGGCTGGTATGGCTACACCTTC. It yields the protein CASTTGGWYGYTF.

V is TRBV18 and J is TRBJ2-3; D is ambiguous. Between the trimmed V and J ends, which lost 0 bases and 6 bases, there was a span of 10 bases. CDR1 and CDR2 from the germline V gene are KGHSH and LQKENI. The CDR3 contains 14 residues. CDR3 residues: CASSPPEATDTQYF. The DNA of the CDR3 is TGTGCCAGCTCACCACCGGAAGCTACGGATACGCAGTATTTT.

The chain employs TRBV6-5 and TRBJ1-6; the D gene is possibly TRBD1 (5 bases). The CDR3 length is 15 residues. V lost 8 bases to trimming and J lost 8 bases, with 19 bases between them. The germline CDR1 and CDR2 sequences are MNHEY and SVGAGI. CDR3 nucleotide sequence: TGTGCCAGCCTCACTCGAAAGGGGACGGATTCACCCCTCCACTTT. Protein sequence: CASLTRKGTDSPLHF.

The CDR3 reads CSVIGGNEKLFF. CDR3 DNA sequence: TGCAGCGTTATAGGAGGGAACGAAAAACTGTTTTTT. This chain connects TRBV29-1 to TRBJ1-4; no firm D call. Germline V gene data show CDR1 as SQVTM and CDR2 as ANQGSEA. V was pared by 5 bases and J by 8 bases, with 12 bases between. CDR3 length: 12 amino acids.

The V gene is TRBV18, the J gene TRBJ1-3, with D possibly being TRBD1 (5 bases). The length of the CDR3 is 14 residues. Trimming took 1 base from V and 1 from J, leaving 5 bases between them. Germline assignment: CDR1 KGHSH and CDR2 LQKENI. DNA of the CDR3: TGTGCCAGCTCACCACAGGGGTCTGGAAACACCATATATTTT. Its translation: CASSPQGSGNTIYF.

The table lists this clone with a count of one. This CDR3 reads CASSEPGRRNYGYTF. The CDR3 DNA reads as TGTGCCAGCAGCGAGCCGGGACGGAGAAACTATGGCTACACCTTC. The chain links TRBV5-5 to TRBJ1-2; perhaps TRBD1 as D (5 bases). Germline V lookup: CDR1 SGHKS, CDR2 YYEKEE (reference sequence). V was clipped by 4 bases and J by 2 bases, with 15 bases between them. CDR3 size: 15 residues.

The chain links TRBV18 to TRBJ2-7, with D possibly matching TRBD2 (6 bases). CDR1 is KGHSH and CDR2 is LQKENI in the germline V gene. The germline V and J ends were trimmed by 4 bases and 3 bases, with 13 bases remaining between them. The CDR3 has 14 residues. The CDR3 spells CASSQRDSLYEQYF. DNA for the CDR3: TGTGCCAGCTCACAACGGGACTCGCTCTACGAGCAGTACTTC. Combining the CDR3 with reference TRBV18 and TRBJ2-7 gives the whole variable domain NAGVMQNPRHLVRRRGQEARLRCSPMKGHSHVYWYRQLPEEGLKFMVYLQKENIIDESGMPKERFSAEFPKEGPSILRIQQVVRGDSAAYFCASSQRDSLYEQYFGPGTRLTVT.